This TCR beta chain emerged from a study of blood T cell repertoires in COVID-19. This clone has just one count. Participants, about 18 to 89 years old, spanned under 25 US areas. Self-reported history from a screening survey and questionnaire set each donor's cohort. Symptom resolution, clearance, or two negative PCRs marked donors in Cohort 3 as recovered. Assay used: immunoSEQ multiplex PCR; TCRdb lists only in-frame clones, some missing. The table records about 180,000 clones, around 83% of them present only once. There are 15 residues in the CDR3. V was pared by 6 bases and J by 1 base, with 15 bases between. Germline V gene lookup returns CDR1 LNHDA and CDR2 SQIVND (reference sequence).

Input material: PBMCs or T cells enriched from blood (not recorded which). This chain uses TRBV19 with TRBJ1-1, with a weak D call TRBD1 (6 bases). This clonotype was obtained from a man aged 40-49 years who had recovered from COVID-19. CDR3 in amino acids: CASSTSGVRNTEAFF. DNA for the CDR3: TGTGCCAGTAGCACCTCAGGGGTCAGGAACACTGAAGCTTTCTTT.